The 26 T cell receptor beta chains below come from one sample, sequenced in a study of T-cell memory formation after mild COVID-19. TCRdb re-derived calls from the 5' RACE reads in MiXCR, one entry per CDR3 protein. Of roughly 340,000 distinct CDR3 sequences listed, about 15% were seen once; the top ten hold 20% to 25%. The sequenced material came from PBMCs or a T cell subset sorted from them (not recorded which). These receptors all come from a man aged 18 to 35 who had mild COVID-19 (a few samples of this study predate the infection). Cell type and time point are not known.

J is TRBJ1-1 and V is TRBV12-3 or TRBV12-4; D might be TRBD1 (6 bases). V shed 6 bases and J shed 4 bases, with 12 bases lying between them. The CDR3 runs to 13 residues. CDR3 in DNA: TGTGCCAGCAGCGAAGACAGGTTCACTGAAGCTTTCTTT. Its translation: CASSEDRFTEAFF.

The table lists this clonotype with a few counts. The rearrangement joins TRBV29-1 to TRBJ2-5, with 7 bases aligning to TRBD1. Germline CDR1 reads SQVTM; CDR2 reads ANQGSEA. The CDR3 loop spans 13 amino acids. With 8 bases clipped from V and 7 bases from J, the junction kept 13 bases outside the gene matches. In DNA form, the CDR3 reads TGCAGCTGCCGGGACAGAGGTCCCACGACCCAGTACTTC. Protein product: CSCRDRGPTTQYF.

There are a few counts of this clonotype. The chain is built from TRBV6-4 and TRBJ1-1; 7 bases match TRBD1. The CDR3 has 15 amino acids. V lost 0 bases and J lost 1; bases outside the gene matches: 2. Per germline, CDR1 MRHNA and CDR2 SNTAGT. This CDR3 reads CASSDSAGGNTEAFF. CDR3 nucleotide sequence: TGTGCCAGCAGTGACTCGGCAGGGGGGAACACTGAAGCTTTCTTT.

The chain carries TRBV19 and TRBJ1-5; 7 positions match TRBD1. This CDR3 contains 13 residues. In germline, CDR1 is LNHDA, CDR2 SQIVND (reference sequence). Unmatched junction bases numbered 9, after V lost 10 bases and J lost 6 bases. The CDR3 bases are TGTGCCACAACAGGGGTAATCGGTCAGCCCCAGCATTTT. Translated: CATTGVIGQPQHF.

The gene calls are TRBV5-1 and TRBJ2-3; 12 nucleotides align to TRBD2. Trimming at V came to 4 bases and at J to 3 bases, leaving 9 bases not matched to a gene. Germline CDR1 and CDR2: SGHRS and YFSETQ. CDR3 length: 17 residues. CDR3 DNA sequence: TGCGCCAGCAGCCCGGAGACCGGGACTAGCGGGACAGATACGCAGTATTTT. Amino acid sequence: CASSPETGTSGTDTQYF.

The rearrangement joins TRBV4-3 to TRBJ2-1; 8 nucleotides match TRBD2. V was clipped by 8 bases and J by 10 bases; unmatched bases: 13. Germline CDR1 and CDR2: LGHNA and YSLEER. The CDR3 consists of 14 residues. The CDR3 protein is CASGAGARLGEQFF. CDR3 bases: TGCGCCAGCGGAGCGGGGGCGCGCCTTGGGGAGCAGTTCTTC.

V gene TRBV27 combines with J gene TRBJ2-5; D unresolved. Germline values: CDR1 MNHEY, CDR2 SMNVEV (reference sequence). This CDR3 has 14 residues. The V and J ends lost 3 bases and 7 bases respectively, with 15 bases between them. CDR3 DNA sequence: TGTGCCAGCAGTTTTGGAGCAGCCATGGGGACCCAGTACTTC. Its translation is CASSFGAAMGTQYF.

The table lists this clonotype with a count of one. J is TRBJ2-3 and V is TRBV6-2 or TRBV6-3; D may be TRBD1 or TRBD2 (7 bases each). The CDR3 has 16 residues. Trimming removed 0 bases from V and 4 bases from J, with 14 bases in between. CDR1 and CDR2 (germline): MNHEY, SVGEGT. CDR3 sequence: CASSYSGRGGPDTQYF. Here the CDR3 DNA reads TGTGCCAGCAGTTACTCGGGCAGGGGGGGCCCAGATACGCAGTATTTT.

As DNA, the CDR3 is TGTGCCAGCAGTTCCCAGACAGGGGGGGCCAACGTCCTGACTTTC. Its protein product is CASSSQTGGANVLTF. V usage is TRBV12-3 or TRBV12-4 and J usage is TRBJ2-6; 7 nucleotides agree with TRBD1. V was clipped by 4 bases and J by 4 bases; unmatched bases: 4. CDR3 length: 15 amino acids.

This chain uses TRBV10-1 with TRBJ1-2, with 10 bases matching TRBD1. Germline V gives CDR1 WNHNN, CDR2 SYGVQD (reference sequence). The CDR3 sequence is 15 residues long. Losses at the gene ends were 4 bases for V and 3 bases for J; bases not matched to a gene: 5. DNA of the CDR3: TGCGCCAGCAGTGGGGACAGGGGAAGTGACTATGGCTACACCTTC. It yields the protein CASSGDRGSDYGYTF.

This clonotype was seen a handful of times. V gene TRBV6-2 or TRBV6-3 combines with J gene TRBJ2-2, with D possibly matching TRBD1 (6 bases). Deletions cut 7 bases from V and 4 bases from J, with 16 bases between. Germline values: CDR1 MNHEY, CDR2 SVGEGT. The CDR3 is made up of 15 amino acids. The CDR3 region is CASNRQVLITGELFF. The CDR3 coding sequence is TGTGCCAGCAACAGACAGGTGTTGATCACCGGGGAGCTGTTTTTT.

The chain carries TRBV18 and TRBJ2-3; D is uncertain. CDR1 and CDR2 (germline): KGHSH, LQKENI. V was cut by 3 bases and J by 2 bases, with 6 bases left in between. The CDR3 spans 13 residues. In DNA form, the CDR3 reads TGTGCCAGCTCACCGGACCTCACAGATACGCAGTATTTT. The encoded protein is CASSPDLTDTQYF.

This clonotype has a handful of counts. The CDR3 DNA reads as TGTGCCAGCAACCTATACACCGGGGAGCTGTTTTTT. Translating gives CASNLYTGELFF. The chain uses TRBV28 and TRBJ2-2; D gene uncertain. Germline V gives CDR1 MDHEN, CDR2 SYDVKM. This CDR3 is built from 12 residues. The germline V and J ends were trimmed by 7 bases and 3 bases, with 6 bases remaining between them.

This clonotype was picked up a small number of times. The chain couples TRBV6-5 to TRBJ1-2, with D unclear. The CDR3 runs 15 residues. The germline V and J ends were trimmed by 0 bases and 0 bases, with 8 bases remaining between them. Germline V gene data show CDR1 as MNHEY and CDR2 as SVGAGI. The CDR3 region has the DNA TGTGCCAGCAGTTACTCCGTCGGGTCTAACTATGGCTACACCTTC. Residues: CASSYSVGSNYGYTF.

The V gene is TRBV28, the J gene TRBJ1-5; no reliable D call. Trimming cost V 3 bases and J 3 bases, with 12 bases left between them. The CDR3 is made up of 15 amino acids. In germline, CDR1 is MDHEN, CDR2 SYDVKM. CDR3 region: CASSFKVLPNQPQHF. The CDR3 nucleotides read TGTGCCAGCAGTTTTAAGGTCCTCCCCAATCAGCCCCAGCATTTT.

The chain joins TRBV5-1 to TRBJ1-6; D is perhaps TRBD1 (5 bases). CDR3 length: 14 amino acids. Germline-derived CDR1 and CDR2 are SGHRS and YFSETQ. The V gene lost 2 bases and the J gene lost 13 bases, with 16 bases spanning the gap. In DNA, the CDR3 is TGCGCCAGCAGCTTATCGTCGGGACCCGGGCCCCTCCACTTT. Amino acids: CASSLSSGPGPLHF.

The J gene is TRBJ1-4, the V gene TRBV5-1, with a weak D call TRBD1 (5 bases). The CDR3 runs 18 residues. In germline, CDR1 is SGHRS, CDR2 YFSETQ. Trimming removed 0 bases at V and 2 bases at J, with 17 bases between. This chain's CDR3 is CASSLGWRGPATNEKLFF. Written as DNA, the CDR3 is TGCGCCAGCAGCTTGGGCTGGAGGGGCCCTGCGACTAATGAAAAACTGTTTTTT.

The V gene is TRBV6-5, the J gene TRBJ1-1; D is unclear. CDR1 and CDR2 (germline): MNHEY, SVGAGI. V lost 8 bases to trimming and J lost 5 bases, with 9 bases between them. The CDR3 covers 11 residues. The CDR3 protein is CASFVETEAFF. CDR3 nucleotide sequence: TGTGCCAGCTTTGTGGAGACTGAAGCTTTCTTT.

This rearrangement joins TRBV4-1 to TRBJ1-2; 8 nucleotides line up with TRBD1. CDR1 and CDR2 (germline): MGHRA, YSYEKL. Germline trimming cut 5 bases from V and 7 bases from J; bases unmatched to any gene: 6. The CDR3 consists of 13 residues. The CDR3 is CASSSGGAGGYTF. The CDR3 DNA is TGCGCCAGCAGCTCAGGGGGCGCGGGTGGCTACACCTTC.

The chain carries TRBV5-1 and TRBJ2-3; the match to TRBD1 covers 11 bases. CDR1 SGHRS and CDR2 YFSETQ come from the germline V gene. The V segment lost 4 bases and the J segment 4 bases; nucleotides outside the gene matches: 8. The CDR3 totals 16 residues. In DNA form, the CDR3 reads TGCGCCAGCAGCCACGGGGGACAGGGGGAAGCAGATACGCAGTATTTT. Encoded protein: CASSHGGQGEADTQYF. Based on the CDR3 plus reference TRBV5-1 and TRBJ2-3, the full variable domain is KAGVTQTPRYLIKTRGQQVTLSCSPISGHRSVSWYQQTPGQGLQFLFEYFSETQRNKGNFPGRFSGRQFSNSRSEMNVSTLELGDSALYLCASSHGGQGEADTQYFGPGTRLTVL.

This clonotype has only a few counts. The chain combines TRBV5-1 with TRBJ2-7; possibly TRBD1 for D (5 bases). CDR3 length: 14 amino acids. V dropped 6 bases and J dropped 0 bases, with 13 bases sitting between them. CDR1 and CDR2 from the germline V gene are SGHRS and YFSETQ. The CDR3 coding sequence is TGCGCCAGCAACCGACAGCCGAGCTCCTACGAGCAGTACTTC. The encoded protein is CASNRQPSSYEQYF.

This clonotype was observed a few times. V usage is TRBV10-3 and J usage is TRBJ2-5; D unresolved. Germline values: CDR1 ENHRY, CDR2 SYGVKD. The CDR3 has 13 residues. Trimming shortened V by 6 bases and J by 0 bases, and 8 bases separated the two germline ends. This CDR3 is CAISRPDQETQYF. CDR3 bases: TGTGCCATCAGCAGGCCCGACCAAGAGACCCAGTACTTC.

This clonotype has just a few counts. J is TRBJ1-6 and V is TRBV20-1, with a possible D match to TRBD1 (6 bases). V lost 5 bases and J lost 3, with 20 bases in between. Germline-derived CDR1 and CDR2 are DFQATT and SNEGSKA (reference sequence). The CDR3 is 17 amino acids. CDR3 coding DNA: TGCAGTGCTGCCGGACAGCGTACCCGTTTCTATAATTCACCCCTCCACTTT. This translates into CSAAGQRTRFYNSPLHF.

The V call is TRBV4-3, the J call TRBJ2-7, with D unresolved. Deletions cut 1 base from V and 2 bases from J, with 12 bases between. This CDR3 spans 15 amino acids. Looked up from germline, CDR1 is LGHNA and CDR2 is YSLEER. Written as DNA, the CDR3 is TGCGCCAGCAGCCAAGTCCCGGGCTCAACCTACGAGCAGTACTTC. Residues: CASSQVPGSTYEQYF.

This clonotype occurred many times. This chain connects TRBV7-2 to TRBJ2-5; 10 positions agree with TRBD1. The CDR3 spans 14 residues. Germline CDR1 is SGHTA and CDR2 is FQGNSA. J was trimmed by 12 bases and V by 4 bases; bases with no gene match: 11. In DNA, the CDR3 is TGTGCCAGCAGCTCCACGGGACAGGGGTCGTTTGAGTACTTC. Translated: CASSSTGQGSFEYF.

V and J are TRBV7-2 and TRBJ1-6; TRBD1 is a possible D gene (6 bases). The length of the CDR3 is 14 residues. V dropped 5 bases and J dropped 13 bases, with 18 bases sitting between them. Germline CDR1 SGHTA, CDR2 FQGNSA. The CDR3 DNA reads TGTGCCAGCAGCCCCAGACAGGCCCAGGGTCCCCTCCACTTT. It yields the protein CASSPRQAQGPLHF. Combining the CDR3 with reference TRBV7-2 and TRBJ1-6 gives the whole variable domain GAGVSQSPSNKVTEKGKDVELRCDPISGHTALYWYRQSLGQGLEFLIYFQGNSAPDKSGLPSDRFSAERTGGSVSTLTIQRTQQEDSAVYLCASSPRQAQGPLHFGNGTRLTVT.